Presented here are 29 T cell receptor beta chains from one specimen sequenced in a study of T cell changes during pregnancy in multiple sclerosis. TCRdb's copy holds only in-frame clones and misses some; the assay was immunoSEQ multiplex PCR. Of roughly 60,000 clones listed, 85% to 90% are singletons. The specimen was CD4+ T cells from peripheral blood mononuclear cells, collected in the first trimester of pregnancy. Receptor source: a female donor with multiple sclerosis, enrolled in a pregnancy study.

The CDR3 sequence: CASSPGQGFGYTF. CDR3 DNA: TGTGCCAGCAGTCCGGGACAGGGGTTTGGCTACACCTTC. The chain combines TRBV6-4 with TRBJ1-2; TRBD1 agrees at 10 bases. The CDR3 is 13 amino acids. Germline V gene data show CDR1 as MRHNA and CDR2 as SNTAGT. With V trimmed by 5 bases and J by 7 bases, 4 bases remained unmatched.

V usage is TRBV7-3 and J usage is TRBJ2-1, with D maybe TRBD2 (5 bases). Trimming left V 3 bases short and J 0 bases short, with 9 bases between. The V gene's germline CDR1 is SGHTA and CDR2 FQGTGA. The CDR3 consists of 15 residues. For the CDR3, the DNA is TGTGCCAGCAGCTTGGACTGGAGCTCCTACAATGAGCAGTTCTTC. Residues: CASSLDWSSYNEQFF.

The rearrangement uses TRBV18 and TRBJ2-5; D is unresolved. V was clipped by 5 bases and J by 2 bases, with 12 bases between them. CDR1 and CDR2 from the germline V gene are KGHSH and LQKENI. This CDR3 is built from 14 residues. The CDR3: CASSGRAYQETQYF. In DNA form, the CDR3 reads TGTGCCAGCTCAGGAAGAGCGTATCAAGAGACCCAGTACTTC.

V is TRBV27 and J is TRBJ2-7, with 10 bases lining up with TRBD2. This CDR3 contains 13 residues. V lost 5 bases to trimming and J lost 6 bases; unmatched junction nucleotides: 4. Germline V gene sequence: CDR1 MNHEY, CDR2 SMNVEV (reference sequence). CDR3 DNA: TGTGCCAGCAGTCTTAGCGGGGGGCTCGAGCAGTACTTC. This encodes CASSLSGGLEQYF.

V gene TRBV7-2 combines with J gene TRBJ1-5, with D perhaps matching TRBD1 (5 bases). The V end was cut by 5 bases, the J end by 2 bases, with 13 bases between. This CDR3 has 15 amino acids. From germline, CDR1 is SGHTA and CDR2 FQGNSA. The CDR3 DNA follows: TGTGCCAGCAGCAAAACAACCAGGGGCAATCAGCCCCAGCATTTT. Protein sequence: CASSKTTRGNQPQHF.

The rearrangement uses TRBV5-4 and TRBJ2-1, with 10 bases aligning to TRBD1. This CDR3 has 14 amino acids. Looked up from germline, CDR1 is SGHNT and CDR2 is YYREEE (reference sequence). The V segment lost 3 bases and the J segment 7 bases; nucleotides outside the gene matches: 4. CDR3 nucleotides: TGTGCCAGCAGCTGGATGGACAGGGGGAATGAGCAGTTCTTC. It is translated as CASSWMDRGNEQFF.

This chain joins TRBV19 and TRBJ2-7; 9 bases are a match to TRBD1. The V gene end was trimmed by 1 base and the J gene end by 2 bases; junction bases not matched to a gene: 9. The CDR3 spans 17 residues. The germline CDR1 and CDR2 sequences are LNHDA and SQIVND (reference sequence). The CDR3 loop is CASSIGPMTGGTYEQYF. The DNA of the CDR3 is TGTGCCAGTAGTATAGGGCCGATGACAGGGGGAACCTACGAGCAGTACTTC.

The chain couples TRBV10-3 to TRBJ2-6; no definite D call. Per the germline V gene, CDR1 is ENHRY and CDR2 is SYGVKD. The length of the CDR3 is 15 residues. V dropped 8 bases and J dropped 1 base, with 12 bases sitting between them. DNA of the CDR3: TGTGCCATCCCAAAACCTGCGTCTGGGGCCAACGTCCTGACTTTC. This encodes CAIPKPASGANVLTF.

The V gene is TRBV18, the J gene TRBJ1-4; no definite D call. CDR1 is KGHSH, CDR2 LQKENI, per germline. CDR3 size: 13 residues. Deletions cut 5 bases from V and 7 bases from J, with 11 bases between. The CDR3 sequence is CASSDTRGEKLFF. CDR3 nucleotides: TGTGCCAGCTCAGACACACGGGGTGAAAAACTGTTTTTT.

The V gene is TRBV5-4, the J gene TRBJ2-3; 8 bases agree with TRBD1. Germline assignment: CDR1 SGHNT and CDR2 YYREEE (reference sequence). V was pared by 3 bases and J by 3 bases, with 9 bases of the junction left unmatched. The CDR3 length is 16 residues. This chain's CDR3 is CASSSPTGALTDTQYF. As DNA, the CDR3 is TGTGCCAGCAGCTCGCCGACAGGGGCGTTAACAGATACGCAGTATTTT.

V is TRBV6-1 and J is TRBJ2-7; TRBD1 matches at 7 bases. CDR1 is MNHNS, CDR2 SASEGT, per germline. V shed 6 bases and J 2 bases; nucleotides not matched to a gene: 10. This CDR3 comprises 15 residues. The CDR3 coding sequence is TGTGCCAGCAGCAACGGATGGACAGGAACCTACGAGCAGTACTTC. This translates into CASSNGWTGTYEQYF.

The V gene is TRBV28, the J gene TRBJ2-2; the match to TRBD2 covers 13 bases. The CDR3 is 19 amino acids. Germline lookup yields CDR1 MDHEN and CDR2 SYDVKM. V shed 5 bases, J shed 8 bases, and the junction held 17 bases outside the gene matches. CDR3 nucleotide sequence: TGTGCCAGCAGTCGAAACCCGGGACTAGCGGGACCTACACCGGGGGAGCTGTTTTTT. As protein: CASSRNPGLAGPTPGELFF.

The chain recombines TRBV19 with TRBJ1-3; D may be TRBD1 (5 bases). This CDR3 has 15 residues. Germline lookup yields CDR1 LNHDA and CDR2 SQIVND (reference sequence). Trimming pared 4 bases from V and 2 bases from J, leaving 12 bases between. The CDR3 reads CASSKQELTGNTIYF. The DNA of the CDR3 is TGTGCCAGTAGTAAACAGGAACTTACTGGAAACACCATATATTTT.

This chain uses TRBV5-1 with TRBJ2-7; TRBD1 matches at 10 bases. Per the germline V gene, CDR1 is SGHRS and CDR2 is YFSETQ. With V trimmed by 4 bases and J by 5 bases, 6 bases remained unmatched. This CDR3 has 14 amino acids. CDR3 bases: TGCGCCAGCAGCGGGGGACAGGGGACGCACGAGCAGTACTTC. Its translation: CASSGGQGTHEQYF.

This sequence joins TRBV15 and TRBJ2-7; no reliable D call. The germline gives CDR1 LNHNV, CDR2 YYDKDF (reference sequence). V was trimmed by 5 bases and J by 3 bases, leaving 14 bases between them. The CDR3 length is 14 residues. For the CDR3, the DNA is TGTGCCACCAGCTACCGGGTCGGGTTCTACGAGCAGTACTTC. Protein sequence: CATSYRVGFYEQYF.

The V call is TRBV6-5, the J call TRBJ2-7, with a weak D call TRBD2 (6 bases). The V and J ends lost 4 bases and 3 bases respectively, with 16 bases between them. The CDR3 spans 15 residues. From germline, CDR1 is MNHEY and CDR2 SVGAGI. The CDR3 protein is CASSSAGAGRYEQYF. The CDR3 region has the DNA TGTGCCAGCAGTTCCGCCGGTGCGGGGCGCTACGAGCAGTACTTC.

The gene calls are TRBV5-5 and TRBJ2-7, with TRBD1 identical over 9 bases. With V trimmed by 4 bases and J by 0 bases, 8 bases remained unmatched. Germline V CDR1 and CDR2: SGHKS, YYEKEE (reference sequence). This CDR3 has 16 amino acids. The CDR3 reads CASSKTGTGSSYEQYF. The CDR3 coding sequence is TGTGCCAGCAGCAAAACCGGGACAGGGAGCTCCTACGAGCAGTACTTC.

The chain is built from TRBV5-6 and TRBJ2-3; maybe TRBD2 (5 bases). Germline V gene data show CDR1 as SGHDT and CDR2 as YYEEEE. The V end was cut by 2 bases, the J end by 5 bases, with 15 bases between. The CDR3 contains 15 residues. The CDR3 is CASSFISTTRDTQYF. As DNA, the CDR3 is TGTGCCAGCAGCTTTATCTCGACTACCCGAGATACGCAGTATTTT.

The rearrangement joins TRBV7-9 to TRBJ2-2; unclear D gene. The germline gives CDR1 SEHNR, CDR2 FQNEAQ (reference sequence). This CDR3 spans 13 amino acids. Trimming cost V 0 bases and J 4 bases, with 3 bases left between them. CDR3 sequence reads: CASSLAGTGELFF. The CDR3 DNA reads TGTGCCAGCAGCTTAGCCGGCACCGGGGAGCTGTTTTTT.

This chain links TRBV19 with TRBJ2-1; TRBD2 might be the D (5 bases). Trimming shortened V by 3 bases and J by 5 bases, and 8 bases separated the two germline ends. Germline V gives CDR1 LNHDA, CDR2 SQIVND (reference sequence). The CDR3 consists of 13 residues. The CDR3 DNA reads TGTGCCAGTAGTATCCAGCGGAACAATGAGCAGTTCTTC. It encodes CASSIQRNNEQFF.

The chain carries TRBV5-1 and TRBJ2-6; a weak D match, TRBD2 (5 bases). The CDR3 extends over 17 amino acids. The germline V and J ends were trimmed by 1 base and 0 bases, with 11 bases remaining between them. CDR1 and CDR2 from the germline V gene are SGHRS and YFSETQ. The DNA of the CDR3 is TGCGCCAGCAGCTTGCGGGGAATGAGCTCTGGGGCCAACGTCCTGACTTTC. This sequence encodes CASSLRGMSSGANVLTF.

The rearrangement joins TRBV27 to TRBJ1-6, with D possibly matching TRBD1 (5 bases). Germline CDR1 is MNHEY and CDR2 is SMNVEV (reference sequence). This CDR3 contains 15 residues. V dropped 5 bases and J dropped 0 bases, with 8 bases sitting between them. CDR3 region: CASSLTASYNSPLHF. CDR3 coding DNA: TGTGCCAGCAGTCTGACAGCCTCCTATAATTCACCCCTCCACTTT.

The chain employs TRBV6-5 and TRBJ1-2; D uncertain. CDR1 and CDR2 from the germline V gene are MNHEY and SVGAGI. V was cut by 4 bases and J by 7 bases, with 13 bases left in between. This CDR3 has 13 amino acids. CDR3 coding DNA: TGTGCCAGCAGTTCCTCCACCGGGAGTGGCTACACCTTC. It specifies CASSSSTGSGYTF.

In its sample, this clone was seen once. V usage is TRBV7-2 and J usage is TRBJ1-4; D perhaps matches TRBD1 (6 bases). This CDR3 has 14 amino acids. Trimming cost V 1 base and J 3 bases, with 6 bases left between them. Looked up from germline, CDR1 is SGHTA and CDR2 is FQGNSA. The CDR3 DNA follows: TGTGCCAGCAGCTTAGGGACAGCTAATGAAAAACTGTTTTTT. Translated: CASSLGTANEKLFF.

The chain is built from TRBV7-9 and TRBJ1-4; 8 bases line up with TRBD1. J gave up 0 bases and V 5 bases, and 8 bases lay outside the gene matches. Per the germline V gene, CDR1 is SEHNR and CDR2 is FQNEAQ (reference sequence). The CDR3 runs to 17 residues. CDR3 loop: CASSRLTGGATNEKLFF. As DNA, the CDR3 is TGTGCCAGCAGCAGATTAACAGGGGGTGCAACTAATGAAAAACTGTTTTTT.

The chain uses TRBV9 and TRBJ1-3; D unclear. V was trimmed by 3 bases and J by 8 bases, leaving 18 bases between them. The CDR3 extends over 15 amino acids. Germline V gene data show CDR1 as SGDLS and CDR2 as YYNGEE. The CDR3 nucleotides read TGTGCCAGCAGCGCCTTCGGGGTCATCGGGGACACCATATATTTT. Protein sequence: CASSAFGVIGDTIYF.

The chain couples TRBV7-9 to TRBJ1-1; D gene unclear. From germline, CDR1 is SEHNR and CDR2 FQNEAQ (reference sequence). CDR3 length: 11 residues. The V gene lost 5 bases and the J gene lost 3 bases, with 4 bases spanning the gap. The CDR3 loop reads CASSEDTEAFF. The CDR3 DNA reads as TGTGCCAGCAGCGAGGACACTGAAGCTTTCTTT.

The chain combines TRBV28 with TRBJ1-1; 10 bases line up with TRBD1. Trimming at V came to 5 bases and at J to 1 base, leaving 13 bases not matched to a gene. The CDR3 has 18 amino acids. Germline V CDR1 and CDR2: MDHEN, SYDVKM. The CDR3 loop reads CASSQTGTGVLRNTEAFF. As DNA, the CDR3 is TGTGCCAGCAGTCAAACCGGGACAGGGGTATTGAGGAACACTGAAGCTTTCTTT.

The V and J genes are TRBV5-1 and TRBJ1-1; D unresolved. This CDR3 region has 16 residues. Germline CDR1 is SGHRS and CDR2 is YFSETQ. V lost 1 base and J lost 0, with 13 bases in between. This CDR3 is CASSLRGDDLNTEAFF. CDR3 DNA: TGCGCCAGCAGCTTGCGAGGAGACGATTTGAACACTGAAGCTTTCTTT. The full variable domain, in which reference TRBV5-1 and TRBJ1-1 provide the parts outside the CDR3, is KAGVTQTPRYLIKTRGQQVTLSCSPISGHRSVSWYQQTPGQGLQFLFEYFSETQRNKGNFPGRFSGRQFSNSRSEMNVSTLELGDSALYLCASSLRGDDLNTEAFFGQGTRLTVV.